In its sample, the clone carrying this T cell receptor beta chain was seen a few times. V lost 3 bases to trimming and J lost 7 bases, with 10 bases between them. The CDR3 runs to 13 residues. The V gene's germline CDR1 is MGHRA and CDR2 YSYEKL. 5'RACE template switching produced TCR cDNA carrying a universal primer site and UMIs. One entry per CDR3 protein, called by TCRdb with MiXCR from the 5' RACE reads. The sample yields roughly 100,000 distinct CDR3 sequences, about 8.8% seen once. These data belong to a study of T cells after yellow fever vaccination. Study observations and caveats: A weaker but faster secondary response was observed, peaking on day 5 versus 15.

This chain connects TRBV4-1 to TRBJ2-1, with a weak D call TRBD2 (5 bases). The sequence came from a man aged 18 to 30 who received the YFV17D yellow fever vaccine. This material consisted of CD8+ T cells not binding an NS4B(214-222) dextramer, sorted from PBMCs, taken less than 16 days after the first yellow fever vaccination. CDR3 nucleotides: TGCGCCAGCAGCCACGTCCGGGGAAATGAGCAGTTCTTC. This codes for CASSHVRGNEQFF.